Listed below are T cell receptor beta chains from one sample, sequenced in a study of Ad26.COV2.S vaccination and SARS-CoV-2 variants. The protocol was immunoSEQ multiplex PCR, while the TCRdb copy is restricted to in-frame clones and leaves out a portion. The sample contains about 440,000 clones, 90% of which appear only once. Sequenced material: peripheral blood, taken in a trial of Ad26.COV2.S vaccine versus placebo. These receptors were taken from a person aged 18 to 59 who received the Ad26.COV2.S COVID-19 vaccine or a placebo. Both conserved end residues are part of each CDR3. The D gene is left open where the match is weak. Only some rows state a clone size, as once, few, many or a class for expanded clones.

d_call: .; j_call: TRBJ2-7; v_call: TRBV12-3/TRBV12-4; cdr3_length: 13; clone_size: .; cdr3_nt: TGTGCCAGCAGTTTTGGCCCCCCCTACGAGCAGTACTTC; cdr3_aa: CASSFGPPYEQYF
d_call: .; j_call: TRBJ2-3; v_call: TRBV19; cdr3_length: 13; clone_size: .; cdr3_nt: TGTGCCAGTAGTGGACCTTCAGGGGATACGCAGTATTTT; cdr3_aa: CASSGPSGDTQYF
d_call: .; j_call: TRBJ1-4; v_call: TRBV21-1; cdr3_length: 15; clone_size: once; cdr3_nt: TGTGCCAGCGTATTACCAGGGTCAACTAATGAAAAACTGTTTTTT; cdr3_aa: CASVLPGSTNEKLFF
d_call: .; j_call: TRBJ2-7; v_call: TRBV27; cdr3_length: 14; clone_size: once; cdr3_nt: TGTGCCAGCAGGGAGGGGGGACAAAGATACGAGCAGTACTTC; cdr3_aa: CASREGGQRYEQYF
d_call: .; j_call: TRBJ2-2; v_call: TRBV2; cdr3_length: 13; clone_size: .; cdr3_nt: TGTGCCAGCAGTGAACTAGAGACCGGGGAGCTGTTTTTT; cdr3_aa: CASSELETGELFF
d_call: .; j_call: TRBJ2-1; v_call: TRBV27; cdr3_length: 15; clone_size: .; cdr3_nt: TGTGCCAGCAGTTTAAGAGTAGGTCTCTACAATGAGCAGTTCTTC; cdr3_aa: CASSLRVGLYNEQFF
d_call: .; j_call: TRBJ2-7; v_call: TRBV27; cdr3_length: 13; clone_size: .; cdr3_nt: TGTGCCAGCAGCCGTATTTACTCCTACGAGCAGTACTTC; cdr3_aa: CASSRIYSYEQYF
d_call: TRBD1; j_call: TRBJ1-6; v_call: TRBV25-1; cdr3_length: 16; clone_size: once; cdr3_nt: TGTGCCAGCAGTGAAAGGACAGGGGGAGTAAGATCACCCCTCCACTTT; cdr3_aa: CASSERTGGVRSPLHF
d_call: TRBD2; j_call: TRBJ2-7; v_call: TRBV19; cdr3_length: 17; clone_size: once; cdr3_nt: TGTGCCAGTAGTAGGGGGACTAGCGGAGCCCCTCCCTACGAGCAGTACTTC; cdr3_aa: CASSRGTSGAPPYEQYF
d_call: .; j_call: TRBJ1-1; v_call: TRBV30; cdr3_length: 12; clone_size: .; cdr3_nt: TGTGCCTGGAGACAAGGAAACACTGAAGCTTTCTTT; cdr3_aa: CAWRQGNTEAFF
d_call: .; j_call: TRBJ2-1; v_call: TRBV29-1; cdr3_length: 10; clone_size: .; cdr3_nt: TGCAGCGTGCCAGGGTTGGAGCAGTTCTTC; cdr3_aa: CSVPGLEQFF
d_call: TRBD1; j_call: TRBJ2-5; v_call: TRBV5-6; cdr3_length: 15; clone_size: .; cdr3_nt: TGTGCCAGCAGCTCTGTCCCAGGGGGCCAGGAGACCCAGTACTTC; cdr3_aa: CASSSVPGGQETQYF
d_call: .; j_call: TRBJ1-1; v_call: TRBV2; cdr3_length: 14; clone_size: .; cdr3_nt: TGTGCCAGCAGGGACAGAGTCCCGAACACTGAAGCTTTCTTT; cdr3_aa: CASRDRVPNTEAFF
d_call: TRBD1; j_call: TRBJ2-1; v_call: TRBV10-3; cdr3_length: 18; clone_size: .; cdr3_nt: TGTGCCATCAGTGAGTCTTCTCTCGACAGGGGGAAATCCAATGAGCAGTTCTTC; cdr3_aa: CAISESSLDRGKSNEQFF
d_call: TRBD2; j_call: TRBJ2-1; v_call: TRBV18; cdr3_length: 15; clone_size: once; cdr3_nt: TGTGCCAGCTCACCACCGCTAGCGGGATACAATGAGCAGTTCTTC; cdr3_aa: CASSPPLAGYNEQFF
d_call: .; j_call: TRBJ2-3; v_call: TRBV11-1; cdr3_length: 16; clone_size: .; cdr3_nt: TGTGCCAGCAGCTCCCGCCGACAGGCCTCCACAGATACGCAGTATTTT; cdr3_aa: CASSSRRQASTDTQYF
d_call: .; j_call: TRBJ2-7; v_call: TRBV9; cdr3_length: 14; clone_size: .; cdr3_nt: TGTGCCAGCAGCGTAGAAGGCAGCCCCTACGAGCAGTACTTC; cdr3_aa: CASSVEGSPYEQYF
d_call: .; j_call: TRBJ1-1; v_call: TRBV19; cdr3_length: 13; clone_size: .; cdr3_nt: TGTGCCAGTAGGTATCGTATGAACACTGAAGCTTTCTTT; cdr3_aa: CASRYRMNTEAFF
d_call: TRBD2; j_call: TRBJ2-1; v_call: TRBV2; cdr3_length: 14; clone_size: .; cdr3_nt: TGTGCCAGCGGTAGGCTAGCGGGTGACAATGAGCAGTTCTTC; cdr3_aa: CASGRLAGDNEQFF
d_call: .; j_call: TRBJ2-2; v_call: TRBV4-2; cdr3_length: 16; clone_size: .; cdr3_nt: TGTGCCAGCAGACTCACAGGGGGAGGGGACACCGGGGAGCTGTTTTTT; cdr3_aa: CASRLTGGGDTGELFF
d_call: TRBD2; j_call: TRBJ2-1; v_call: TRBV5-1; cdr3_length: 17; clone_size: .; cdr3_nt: TGCGCCAGCAGCGCCGTCCTTAGCGGGGGCCCCTACAATGAGCAGTTCTTC; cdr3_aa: CASSAVLSGGPYNEQFF
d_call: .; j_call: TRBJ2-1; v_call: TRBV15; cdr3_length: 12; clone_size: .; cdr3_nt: TGTGCCACGCAACACGGATACAATGAGCAGTTCTTC; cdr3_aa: CATQHGYNEQFF
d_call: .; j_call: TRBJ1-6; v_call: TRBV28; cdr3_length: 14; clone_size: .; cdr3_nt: TGTGCCAGCAGTTTGTGGACAGATAATTCACCCCTCCACTTT; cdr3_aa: CASSLWTDNSPLHF
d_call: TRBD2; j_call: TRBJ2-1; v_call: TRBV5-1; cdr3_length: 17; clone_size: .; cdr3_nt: TGCGCCAGCAGCCCGTTTACTAGCGGGGGCTTCTACAATGAGCAGTTCTTC; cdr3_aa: CASSPFTSGGFYNEQFF
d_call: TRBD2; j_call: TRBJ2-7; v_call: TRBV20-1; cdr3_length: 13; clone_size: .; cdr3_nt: TGCAGTGCTAGTTTCCAGCGGGAGGCCGAGCAGTACTTC; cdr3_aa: CSASFQREAEQYF
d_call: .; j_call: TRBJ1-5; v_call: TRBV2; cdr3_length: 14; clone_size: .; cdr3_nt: TGTGCCAGCACTTACAGTTCTAGCAATCAGCCCCAGCATTTT; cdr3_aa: CASTYSSSNQPQHF
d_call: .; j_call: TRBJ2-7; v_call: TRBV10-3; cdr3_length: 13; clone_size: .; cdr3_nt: TGTGCCATCAGTGATTCCAGGGTAGGCGAGCAGTACTTC; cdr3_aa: CAISDSRVGEQYF
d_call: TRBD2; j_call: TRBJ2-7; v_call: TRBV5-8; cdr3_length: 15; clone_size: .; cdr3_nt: TGTGCCAGCAGCTTGCGGACTAGCGGGACCTACGAGCAGTACTTC; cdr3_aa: CASSLRTSGTYEQYF
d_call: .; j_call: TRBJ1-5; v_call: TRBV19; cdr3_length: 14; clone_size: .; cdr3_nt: TGTGCCAGTAGTGGCAGGGTCCAGTATCAGCCCCAGCATTTT; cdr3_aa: CASSGRVQYQPQHF
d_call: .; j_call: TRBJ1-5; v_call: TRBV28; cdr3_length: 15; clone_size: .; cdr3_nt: TGTGCCAGCAAGGAGGCCGGCGATAGCAATCAGCCCCAGCATTTT; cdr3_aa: CASKEAGDSNQPQHF
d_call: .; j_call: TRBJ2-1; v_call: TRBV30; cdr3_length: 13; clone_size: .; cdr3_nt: TGTGCCTTTGCTAGGGCTGGGACAATGAGCAAGTTCTTC; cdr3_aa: CAFARAGTMSKFF
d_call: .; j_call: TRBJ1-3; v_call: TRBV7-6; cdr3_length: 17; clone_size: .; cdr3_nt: TGTGCCAGCAGCCCCACCGGGACCGCAAGCTCTGGAAACACCATATATTTT; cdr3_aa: CASSPTGTASSGNTIYF